The clone carrying this T cell receptor beta chain was detected only a few times. Its antigen is undetermined. Trimming cost V 5 bases and J 5 bases; bases outside gene matches: 17. The CDR3 runs 19 residues. Germline V lookup: CDR1 SGHTA, CDR2 FQGNSA. This sample was included in a study of blood T cells in healthy people across ages. Combining a sample-barcoded 5' primer with a J-beta primer mix, a second PCR ran for about 7 to 12 cycles. One entry per CDR3 protein results from TCRdb running MiXCR on the 5' RACE reads. The table has roughly 2 million distinct CDR3 sequences, around half seen once. Findings of the study overall: Long-lived donors had more naive CD4+ cells and higher diversity than aged donors.

This receptor was taken from a woman between 35 and 50 years old in good health. Material for sequencing was blood. The rearrangement links TRBV7-2 to TRBJ2-5; TRBD2 matches at 13 bases. CDR3 DNA: TGTGCCAGCAGCCCGCGACTAGCGGGGGGACGTACGATAGGGGAGACCCAGTACTTC. It translates to CASSPRLAGGRTIGETQYF.